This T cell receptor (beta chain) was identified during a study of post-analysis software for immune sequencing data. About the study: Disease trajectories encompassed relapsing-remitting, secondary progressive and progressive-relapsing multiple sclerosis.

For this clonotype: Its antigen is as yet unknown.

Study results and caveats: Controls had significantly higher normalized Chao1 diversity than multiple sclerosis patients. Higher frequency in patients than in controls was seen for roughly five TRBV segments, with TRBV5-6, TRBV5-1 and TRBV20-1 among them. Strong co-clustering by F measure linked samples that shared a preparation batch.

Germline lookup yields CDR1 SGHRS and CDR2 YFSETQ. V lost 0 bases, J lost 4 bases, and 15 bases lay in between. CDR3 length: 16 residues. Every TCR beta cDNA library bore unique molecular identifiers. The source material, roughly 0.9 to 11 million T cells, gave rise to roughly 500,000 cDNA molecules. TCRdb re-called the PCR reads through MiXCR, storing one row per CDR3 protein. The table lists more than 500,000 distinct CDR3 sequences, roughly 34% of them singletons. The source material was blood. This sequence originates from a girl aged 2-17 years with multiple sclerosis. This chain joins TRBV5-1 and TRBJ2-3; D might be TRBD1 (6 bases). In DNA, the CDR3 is TGCGCCAGCAGCTTGGGCCAGGGGCCCGGTGCAGATACGCAGTATTTT. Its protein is CASSLGQGPGADTQYF.